This TCR beta chain originates from a study of shared clonotypes between healthy human individuals (dated by TCRdb to between 2020 and 2021). Describing the broader study: A few men and a couple of women, aged 18 to 49 years, made up the cohort. Leukapheresis yielded between about 0.85 and 10 billion PBMCs per donor. Libraries were prepared and TCR repertoires were sequenced by different laboratories using diverse techniques, in order to increase sequencing depth and limit assay-specific biases. For each donor, CD4 naive and CD4 memory were each run on three plates, CD8 naive on two plates, and CD8 memory on one plate. To estimate repertoire size and how much clonotype sharing occurs between individuals, the study deeply sequenced the blood TCR repertoires of roughly 5 healthy adults.

TCR CDR3 regions were amplified from genomic DNA by multiplex PCR using the deep immunoSEQ assay. Genomic DNA extracted from each cell subset was distributed evenly over all wells of several immunoSEQ 96-well plates, and each plate served as one replicate. For sorted subsets, about 200 ng genomic DNA, equal to 25,000 to 35,000 T cell genomes, was loaded into each replicate PCR. Purified libraries were quantified with a Qubit 3.0 fluorometer, sized on a Bioanalyzer 2100, and re-quantified with the KAPA Library Quantification kit. Each immunoSEQ 96-well plate was sequenced on its own single-read 150-cycle Illumina NextSeq 550 flow cell. On the study's bioinformatics: Because the immunoSEQ output included only junctional sequences and no quality scores, the filtering could not be the same as the filtering used for full-length reads. Sequences were annotated with PyIR, a Python wrapper for IgBLAST v1.9, and V/J genes and CDR3 were assigned using IMGT germline references. Reads were removed for weak V/J assignments (E-value above 1e-6), missing CDR3, stop codons, out-of-frame junctions, or ambiguous translated residues. V3J clonotypes were defined by identical inferred V gene, J gene, and CDR3 amino acid sequence. The percentage overlap between two repertoires was calculated by dividing the number of shared unique clonotypes by the size of the smaller repertoire. Richness of each repertoire was evaluated using RTK rarefaction, the Chao1 estimator, and Recon v2.1 estimates of unobserved clonotypes. Generation probabilities for all TCRbeta clonotypes obtained by the gDNA method from a few donors were computed using OLGA. Drawn from immuneACCESS, this table holds only the in-frame rearrangements with V and J called that TCRdb kept. Clones are partly lost; checked studies trace under half to an unresolved V gene and leave the rest unexplained. D and trimming were read from the DNA, whereas the V and J calls and clone size are those reported in that table. This sample lists about 1.1 million clones; about 84% were detected once. The ten largest clones capture 0.5% to 0.6% of the sample.

Broad study findings and their caveats: Estimated clonotype richness was generally larger for naive than for memory subsets. The small number of donors limited the genetic and exposure-history diversity represented. Sharing across a few donors was observed for approximately 5% of naive CD4, over 3% of naive CD8, roughly 2.3% of memory CD4, and around 0.44% of memory CD8 clonotypes. Compared with non-shared clonotypes, clonotypes shared by all four sorted-subset donors had higher generation probabilities. Based on pairwise subsampling, the degree of clonotype sharing among donors was expected to be affected by sequencing depth. Sampling was restricted to blood, and TCR repertoires in tissue are likely to differ from TCR repertoires in blood. Even with the large sequencing depth, rarefaction of the sorted-subset datasets indicated that sequencing was incomplete.

The donors were healthy, HIV-negative adults with no recently reported acute infections or vaccinations. Only Caucasian adults living in Nashville, Tennessee, USA were represented among the donors. Magnetic negative selection was used to enrich CD4+ T cells, after which naive cells were positively selected on CD45RA and the negative fraction became the memory subset. Blood was collected by leukapheresis, and PBMCs were isolated by Ficoll-Histopaque density gradient centrifugation and then cryopreserved in liquid nitrogen vapor phase. Analytical flow cytometry was used to check the purity and quantity of every magnetically sorted T cell population. Each sorted fraction had its genomic DNA isolated and then quantified by UV absorbance on a Nanodrop 2000c. Trimming costs V 0 bases and J 1 base, and their ends lie 7 bases apart. CDR1 and CDR2 (SGHRS, YFSETQ) derive from the germline V gene. The CDR3 has 14 amino acids, counting the end cysteine and phenylalanine. This entry keeps only the CDR3 DNA: 42 bases, framed from base 1.

Concerning this clone itself: Its antigen has not been determined. The sample holds no much larger clone one base away, and base qualities are not on file. Other DNA sequences in this specimen translate into the identical CDR3.

Specimen: memory CD4+ T cells from PBMCs. The cell subset or site label corresponds to: CD45RA-negative fraction. The receptor was derived from a man between 18 and 35 years old in good health. Some clones in this sample may be carry-over from other donors' samples. Recombination linked TRBV5-1 to TRBJ2-5; the D gene cannot be named for sure. In nucleotide form, the sequence is TGCGCCAGCAGCTTGGCGGGCGCCCAAGAGACCCAGTACTTC. Its coded protein is CASSLAGAQETQYF.